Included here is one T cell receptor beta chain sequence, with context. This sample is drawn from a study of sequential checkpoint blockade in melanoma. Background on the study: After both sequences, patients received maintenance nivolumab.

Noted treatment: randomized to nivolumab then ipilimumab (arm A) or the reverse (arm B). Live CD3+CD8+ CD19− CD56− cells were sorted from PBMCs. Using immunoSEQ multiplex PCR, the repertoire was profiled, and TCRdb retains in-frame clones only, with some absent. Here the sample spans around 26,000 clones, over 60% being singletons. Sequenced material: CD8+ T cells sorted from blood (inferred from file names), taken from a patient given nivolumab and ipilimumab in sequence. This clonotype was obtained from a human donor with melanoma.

CDR3 sequence reads: CASSPRRTSGGSADTQYF. The CDR3 region has the DNA TGTGCCAGCAGCCCCCGCCGGACTAGCGGGGGGAGTGCAGATACGCAGTATTTT. V is TRBV9 and J is TRBJ2-3, with 14 bases matching TRBD2. CDR1 and CDR2 (germline): SGDLS, YYNGEE. V gave up 4 bases and J gave up 4 bases; unmatched junction bases: 11. CDR3 length: 18 residues.